Below are 24 T cell receptor beta chains sequenced from a single sample in a study of blood T cell repertoires in COVID-19. This table comes from immunoSEQ multiplex PCR, and its TCRdb copy is limited to in-frame clones, with some not included. The table has under 95,000 clones, over 70% seen once. The sample was peripheral blood. Receptor source: a man aged 45 to 65 with acute or convalescent COVID-19.

The chain joins TRBV4-3 to TRBJ1-1; no reliable D call. Trimming shortened V by 1 base and J by 5 bases, and 11 bases separated the two germline ends. In germline, CDR1 is LGHNA, CDR2 YSLEER. CDR3 length: 14 amino acids. The CDR3 coding sequence is TGCGCCAGCAGCCAAGCGGGGATTGGAACTGAAGCTTTCTTT. This encodes CASSQAGIGTEAFF.

CDR3 nucleotide sequence: TGTGCCAGCAGCGTCAGGGGCGCAGTTAATGAAAAACTGTTTTTT. This gives the protein CASSVRGAVNEKLFF. The chain links TRBV9 to TRBJ1-4; perhaps TRBD1 as D (6 bases). Trimming cost V 2 bases and J 4 bases, with 12 bases left between them. This CDR3 has 15 residues. Germline assignment: CDR1 SGDLS and CDR2 YYNGEE. Full variable domain (missing parts from reference TRBV9 and TRBJ1-4): DSGVTQTPKHLITATGQRVTLRCSPRSGDLSVYWYQQSLDQGLQFLIQYYNGEERAKGNILERFSAQQFPDLHSELNLSSLELGDSALYFCASSVRGAVNEKLFFGSGTQLSVL.

This clone was counted once. The chain combines TRBV7-2 with TRBJ2-1, with 8 positions matching TRBD2. The CDR3 has 14 amino acids. Trimming cost V 5 bases and J 7 bases; bases outside gene matches: 7. Germline V gives CDR1 SGHTA, CDR2 FQGNSA. This chain's CDR3 is CASSPPTSGNEQFF. The CDR3 nucleotides read TGTGCCAGCAGCCCCCCTACTAGCGGAAATGAGCAGTTCTTC.

J is TRBJ1-6 and V is TRBV5-1, with unresolved D. Trimming took off 4 bases at V and 0 bases at J, with 8 bases between the two ends. Per the germline V gene, CDR1 is SGHRS and CDR2 is YFSETQ. The length of the CDR3 is 15 residues. Here the CDR3 reads CASSREGSYNSPLHF. DNA of the CDR3: TGCGCCAGCAGCCGAGAGGGCTCCTATAATTCACCCCTCCACTTT.

The gene calls are TRBV18 and TRBJ1-1, with 8 bases that match TRBD1. CDR3 length equals 14 residues. Germline V gene lookup returns CDR1 KGHSH and CDR2 LQKENI. Trimming cost V 4 bases and J 5 bases; bases outside gene matches: 6. CDR3 DNA: TGTGCCAGCTCACAGGACAGGGTAACAACTGAAGCTTTCTTT. Amino acid sequence: CASSQDRVTTEAFF.

The chain recombines TRBV9 with TRBJ2-7; TRBD2 agrees at 7 bases. The J segment lost 2 bases and the V segment lost 0 bases, leaving 5 bases of the junction unmatched. CDR3 size: 15 residues. CDR1 is SGDLS, CDR2 YYNGEE, per germline. The CDR3 spells CASSVAGEGPYEQYF. DNA of the CDR3: TGTGCCAGCAGCGTAGCCGGGGAGGGCCCCTACGAGCAGTACTTC.

This chain uses TRBV9 with TRBJ2-1, with 7 bases identical to TRBD2. The CDR3 has 16 residues. CDR1 is SGDLS and CDR2 is YYNGEE in the germline V gene. With V trimmed by 0 bases and J by 7 bases, 10 bases remained unmatched. CDR3 amino acids: CASSVDPAGSRNEQFF. The CDR3 bases are TGTGCCAGCAGCGTAGATCCAGCGGGATCTAGAAATGAGCAGTTCTTC.

The chain employs TRBV15 and TRBJ1-2, with unresolved D. Between the trimmed V and J ends, which lost 3 bases and 5 bases, there was a span of 28 bases. The CDR3 runs to 19 residues. Germline CDR1 is LNHNV and CDR2 is YYDKDF (reference sequence). DNA for the CDR3: TGTGCCACCAGCAGTCCTAACCAGAGGATCGGTCGAGCCGGGTATGGCTACACCTTC. It specifies CATSSPNQRIGRAGYGYTF.

This chain links TRBV7-9 with TRBJ2-7; D possibly corresponds to TRBD2 (5 bases). This CDR3 is 15 amino acids long. Germline V gene sequence: CDR1 SEHNR, CDR2 FQNEAQ (reference sequence). The V gene lost 0 bases and the J gene lost 5 bases, with 14 bases spanning the gap. The CDR3 DNA sequence: TGTGCCAGCAGCTTAGCAGGACTCTACGAAAACGAGCAGTACTTC. It is translated as CASSLAGLYENEQYF. The variable domain in full, completed from reference TRBV7-9 and TRBJ2-7, reads DTGVSQNPRHKITKRGQNVTFRCDPISEHNRLYWYRQTLGQGPEFLTYFQNEAQLEKSRLLSDRFSAERPKGSFSTLEIQRTEQGDSAMYLCASSLAGLYENEQYFGPGTRLTVT.

This clone has a handful of counts. The chain carries TRBV10-3 and TRBJ2-1; perhaps TRBD2 as D (5 bases). This CDR3 spans 14 amino acids. Germline V lookup: CDR1 ENHRY, CDR2 SYGVKD. V was shortened by 4 bases and J by 5 bases, with 12 bases between the two germline ends. The CDR3 DNA reads as TGTGCCATCAGTGGGGTACTAGGTAACAATGAGCAGTTCTTC. Residues: CAISGVLGNNEQFF.

This clone was seen once. This chain links TRBV6-5 with TRBJ1-1; TRBD1 is a possible D gene (5 bases). The CDR3 spans 14 residues. Germline V gene sequence: CDR1 MNHEY, CDR2 SVGAGI. V was pared by 2 bases and J by 0 bases, with 7 bases between. In nucleotides, the CDR3 is TGTGCCAGCAGTTACGACAGAATGAACACTGAAGCTTTCTTT. Amino acid sequence: CASSYDRMNTEAFF.

V gene TRBV5-1 combines with J gene TRBJ2-1; TRBD2 matches at 7 bases. V was clipped by 4 bases and J by 6 bases; unmatched bases: 7. The CDR3 has 14 amino acids. Germline CDR1 reads SGHRS; CDR2 reads YFSETQ. CDR3 sequence (DNA): TGCGCCAGCAGCCCGTCTAGCGGCACCAATGAGCAGTTCTTC. Amino acids: CASSPSSGTNEQFF.

The chain joins TRBV7-2 to TRBJ1-1; 8 positions match TRBD1. Trimming removed 5 bases from V and 0 bases from J; junction bases left unmatched: 5. Germline CDR1 SGHTA, CDR2 FQGNSA. This CDR3 has 15 residues. In nucleotides, the CDR3 is TGTGCCAGCAGCACGAGGACAGGGTTGAACACTGAAGCTTTCTTT. It specifies CASSTRTGLNTEAFF.

The chain combines TRBV19 with TRBJ2-2; 10 bases map to TRBD2. V shed 9 bases and J 1 base; nucleotides not matched to a gene: 5. The CDR3 is 15 residues long. Germline V lookup: CDR1 LNHDA, CDR2 SQIVND (reference sequence). The CDR3 bases are TGTGCCAGCCGGACTAGCGGAGTGAACACCGGGGAGCTGTTTTTT. It yields the protein CASRTSGVNTGELFF.

The chain uses TRBV6-5 and TRBJ2-5, with 10 bases identical to TRBD2. The CDR3 extends over 15 amino acids. V lost 5 bases to trimming and J lost 4 bases; unmatched junction nucleotides: 7. Germline V lookup: CDR1 MNHEY, CDR2 SVGAGI. This CDR3 is CASSPLAGGRETQYF. DNA for the CDR3: TGTGCCAGCAGTCCGTTAGCGGGAGGACGAGAGACCCAGTACTTC.

V is TRBV19 and J is TRBJ2-6; possibly TRBD1 for D (5 bases). This CDR3 contains 15 residues. Germline values: CDR1 LNHDA, CDR2 SQIVND (reference sequence). V lost 3 bases and J lost 4, with 10 bases in between. CDR3 in amino acids: CASSIEGAGANVLTF. CDR3 bases: TGTGCCAGTAGTATCGAAGGGGCCGGGGCCAACGTCCTGACTTTC.

The CDR3 DNA reads as TGTGCCAGCAGCCAAAAACAGGGGGCGGACACTGAAGCTTTCTTT. Translated: CASSQKQGADTEAFF. The chain employs TRBV4-2 and TRBJ1-1, with 9 positions matching TRBD1. The CDR3 has 15 residues. Germline V gives CDR1 LGHNA, CDR2 YNFKEQ. V trimming: 2 bases; J trimming: 3 bases; junction bases outside the gene matches: 4.

CDR3 in amino acids: CASTPKWGQENTGELFF. The CDR3, as DNA: TGTGCCAGCACCCCGAAGTGGGGACAGGAGAACACCGGGGAGCTGTTTTTT. The chain joins TRBV2 to TRBJ2-2; 8 bases map to TRBD1. J gave up 1 base and V 7 bases, and 11 bases lay outside the gene matches. This CDR3 has 17 residues. The germline V gene has CDR1 SNHLY and CDR2 FYNNEI.

The V and J genes are TRBV3-1 (or the pseudogene TRBV3-2) and TRBJ2-4; TRBD2 is a possible D gene (6 bases). Between the trimmed V and J ends, which lost 6 bases and 3 bases, there was a span of 12 bases. The length of the CDR3 is 14 residues. Germline CDR1 LGHDT, CDR2 YNNKEL (reference sequence). CDR3 residues: CASSPEGSKNIQYF. The DNA of the CDR3 is TGTGCCAGCAGTCCGGAGGGGAGCAAAAACATTCAGTACTTC.

The table lists this clone with a count of one. The gene calls are TRBV5-6 and TRBJ2-1, with 8 bases aligning to TRBD1. The junction had 6 bases not matched to a gene; V was cut back by 3 bases and J by 4 bases. The CDR3 has 15 residues. Per germline, CDR1 SGHDT and CDR2 YYEEEE. CDR3 sequence: CASSWDRITYNEQFF. CDR3 nucleotides: TGTGCCAGCAGCTGGGACAGGATAACATACAATGAGCAGTTCTTC.

V and J are TRBV7-2 and TRBJ2-7; tentatively, D is TRBD2 (6 bases). Per the germline V gene, CDR1 is SGHTA and CDR2 is FQGNSA. V shed 5 bases and J shed 8 bases, with 16 bases lying between them. The CDR3 loop spans 13 amino acids. CDR3 protein: CASSTERARKQYF. CDR3 DNA sequence: TGTGCCAGCAGCACCGAGCGGGCTCGGAAGCAGTACTTC.

This clone turned up a few times. The chain has TRBV12-2 and TRBJ2-7; the table's D call, TRBD2, has no DNA check behind it. TRBV12-2 is deemed a pseudogene. The CDR3 sequence is 14 residues long. This CDR3 reads CASRSRDYFYEQYF. CDR3 nucleotides: TGTGCAAGTCGCTCCCGGGACTATTTCTACGAGCAGTACTTC.

This clone was seen more than once but under ten times. J is TRBJ1-3 and V is TRBV6-5; D gene unclear. Trimming cost V 5 bases and J 0 bases, with 8 bases left between them. CDR3 size: 14 residues. Germline values: CDR1 MNHEY, CDR2 SVGAGI. The CDR3 DNA reads as TGTGCCAGCAGTATGGAGTACTCTGGAAACACCATATATTTT. This translates into CASSMEYSGNTIYF.

The chain carries TRBV24-1 and TRBJ2-3, with TRBD2 identical over 7 bases. The germline V gene encodes CDR1 KGHDR and CDR2 SFDVKD. The ends lost 10 bases at V and 5 bases at J; junction bases unmatched: 17. CDR3 size: 16 residues. In DNA form, the CDR3 reads TGTGCCACGCTTTCCGGTGGGGGAGGGCCAGGAGATACGCAGTATTTT. Amino acid sequence: CATLSGGGGPGDTQYF.